This T cell receptor beta chain originates from a study of shared clonotypes between healthy human individuals. Study background: Plates per donor: three CD4 naive, three CD4 memory, two CD8 naive, one CD8 memory. Overall study results and limits: Between a handful of donors, naive CD4 clonotypes were shared at a level of about 5%. Clonotype sharing among donors was expected to depend on sequencing depth. A small donor pool kept down the genetic and exposure-history diversity that was represented.

As regards this clone: Its antigen is as yet unknown.

Trimming cost V 2 bases and J 3 bases; bases outside gene matches: 6. CDR1 and CDR2 from the germline V gene are MNHNS and SASEGT. The CDR3 covers 16 residues. Some clones are missing from TCRdb's copy, which holds only in-frame ones; the method was immunoSEQ multiplex PCR. The sample shows some 2,000,000 clones, less than 95% of them seen only once. Naive-designated CD8 cells lacked CD45RO, were positively enriched for CCR7, and omitted terminally differentiated effector memory CD45RA+ cells. This chain links TRBV6-1 with TRBJ2-7; 11 nucleotides align to TRBD2. This receptor was identified in a man between 18 and 29 years old in good health. The source material was naive CD8+ T cells sorted from blood. The CDR3 region has the DNA TGTGCCAGCAGTGAAATAGGTAGCGGGGGGGTCTACGAGCAGTACTTC. Protein: CASSEIGSGGVYEQYF.